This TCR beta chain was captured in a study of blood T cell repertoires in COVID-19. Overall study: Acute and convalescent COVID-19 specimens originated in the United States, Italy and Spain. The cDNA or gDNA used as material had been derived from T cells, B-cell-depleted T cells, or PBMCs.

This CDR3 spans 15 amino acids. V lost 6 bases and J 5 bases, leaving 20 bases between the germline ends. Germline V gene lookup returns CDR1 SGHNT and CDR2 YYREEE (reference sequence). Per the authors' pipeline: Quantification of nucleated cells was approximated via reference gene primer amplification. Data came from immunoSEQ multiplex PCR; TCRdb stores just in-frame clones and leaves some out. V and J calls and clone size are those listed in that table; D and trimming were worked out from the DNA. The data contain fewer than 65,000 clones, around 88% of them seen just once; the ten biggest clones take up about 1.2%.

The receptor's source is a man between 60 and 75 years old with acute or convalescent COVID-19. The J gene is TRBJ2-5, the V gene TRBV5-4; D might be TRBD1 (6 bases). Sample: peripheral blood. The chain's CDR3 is CASTSTSGAGETQYF. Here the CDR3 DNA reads TGTGCCAGCACCTCCACGTCAGGGGCGGGCGAGACCCAGTACTTC.